This entry is about one T cell receptor (beta chain). Its cognate antigen is unknown. The data were obtained in a study of blood T cells in healthy people across ages. General study findings and limits: Per-million-T-cell TCR beta diversity fell roughly linearly with age.

CDR3 length: 15 amino acids. CDR1 and CDR2 (germline): MDHEN, SYDVKM. The ends were cut back, 0 bases at V and 5 bases at J, with 13 bases in the middle. Combining a sample-barcoded 5' primer with a J-beta primer mix, a second PCR ran for 7 to 11 cycles. Through a template-switch adaptor with 12 random nucleotides, each cDNA molecule received a tag. CDR3-containing paired-end reads numbered at least 2.5 million in each sample. TCRdb ran MiXCR on the 5' RACE reads and lists one entry per CDR3 protein. The data show 1.5 million to 2 million distinct CDR3 sequences, about two fifths seen once. The TCR sequence derives from a human donor in good health. The sequenced sample consisted of blood. This sequence joins TRBV28 and TRBJ1-2; D is unresolved. CDR3 protein: CASSLWSSGEYGYTF. CDR3 bases: TGTGCCAGCAGTTTATGGTCGTCAGGAGAATATGGCTACACCTTC.